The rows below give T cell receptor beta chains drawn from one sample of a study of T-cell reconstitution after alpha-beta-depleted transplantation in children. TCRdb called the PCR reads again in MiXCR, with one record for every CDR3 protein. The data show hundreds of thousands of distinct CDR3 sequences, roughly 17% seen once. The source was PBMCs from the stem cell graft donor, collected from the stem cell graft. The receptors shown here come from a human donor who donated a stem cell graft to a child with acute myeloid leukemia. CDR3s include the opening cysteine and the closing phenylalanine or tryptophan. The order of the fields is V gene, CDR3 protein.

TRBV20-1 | CSAPSGAYEQYF
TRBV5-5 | CASSFLAPETGELFF
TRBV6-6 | CASIQRYSQGKVNEQFF
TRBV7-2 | CASSSFGVYSSYEQYF
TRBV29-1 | CSVEATGPQYF
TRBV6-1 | CASSEARGEKLFF
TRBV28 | CASSLSKQGLRTQYF
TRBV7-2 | CASSLDLTTEAFF
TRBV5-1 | CASSPDDRVLGYTF
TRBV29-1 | CSAPRGYGYTF
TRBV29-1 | CSSKRDTEAFF
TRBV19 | CASRRTPGADYEQYF
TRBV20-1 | CSACPWTASSYNEQFF
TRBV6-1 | CASAAGPMELNTGELFF
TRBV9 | CASSVGGQGNQPQHF
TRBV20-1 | CSARNTGGENTGELFF
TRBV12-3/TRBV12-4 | CASSQTGTGYNEQFF
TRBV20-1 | CSARRQGAVYEQYF
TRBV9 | CASSVGQGPETQYF
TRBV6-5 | CASSYTQLGGQETQYF
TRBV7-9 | CASSGGSGENPNYGYTF
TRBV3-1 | CASSHGSPGKEQYF
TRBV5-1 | CASSSDRGGGDTQYF